The next 4 T cell receptor beta chains were all read from a single sample in a study of early T cells in non-severe SARS-CoV-2 infection. One entry per CDR3 protein, called by TCRdb with MiXCR from the 5' RACE reads. The sample yields fewer than 85,000 distinct CDR3 sequences, less than 20% seen once. The sequenced sample consisted of whole blood. The receptors shown here come from an adult who was a healthcare worker with PCR-confirmed SARS-CoV-2 infection or an uninfected control (not recorded which).

This clonotype turned up a few times. This chain joins TRBV5-1 and TRBJ1-2, with D possibly matching TRBD1 (5 bases). Germline V CDR1 and CDR2: SGHRS, YFSETQ. This CDR3 has 14 residues. V shed 0 bases and J shed 6 bases, with 12 bases lying between them. The CDR3 is CASSLVGALDGYTF. DNA of the CDR3: TGCGCCAGCAGCTTGGTTGGGGCCCTGGATGGCTACACCTTC.

The chain is built from TRBV11-2 and TRBJ2-5; TRBD1 might be the D (6 bases). Trimming took 5 bases from V and 4 from J, leaving 17 bases between them. Germline V gene sequence: CDR1 SGHAT, CDR2 FQNNGV. This CDR3 region has 15 residues. This chain's CDR3 is CASSLPWGRGETQYF. The CDR3, as DNA: TGTGCCAGCAGCCTTCCGTGGGGGCGCGGAGAGACCCAGTACTTC.

The V and J genes are TRBV5-4 and TRBJ2-5; tentatively, D is TRBD1 (6 bases). Trimming removed 0 bases from V and 4 bases from J, with 13 bases in between. CDR1 is SGHNT, CDR2 YYREEE, per germline (reference sequence). This CDR3 has 15 residues. CDR3 region: CASSLDQGRGETQYF. Written as DNA, the CDR3 is TGTGCCAGCAGCTTGGATCAGGGGCGCGGAGAGACCCAGTACTTC.

The chain employs TRBV6-5 and TRBJ2-1, with 11 bases matching TRBD2. Germline values: CDR1 MNHEY, CDR2 SVGAGI. CDR3 length: 15 amino acids. With 0 bases clipped from V and 7 bases from J, the junction kept 2 bases outside the gene matches. The CDR3 loop reads CASSYSWTSGNEQFF. CDR3 sequence (DNA): TGTGCCAGCAGTTACTCCTGGACTAGCGGGAATGAGCAGTTCTTC.